A single sample is the source of the 5 T cell receptor beta chains below, sequenced in a study of blood T cell repertoires in COVID-19. The repertoire was sequenced with immunoSEQ multiplex PCR; TCRdb's copy has only in-frame clones and lacks some. The sample yields about 49,000 clones, 86% seen once. The specimen was peripheral blood. These receptors were taken from a middle-aged man with active COVID-19.

The chain joins TRBV7-7 to TRBJ2-1; 8 bases line up with TRBD2. CDR3 length: 16 residues. The trim removed 5 bases at V and 1 base at J, leaving 7 bases unmatched. CDR1 is SSHAT and CDR2 is FNYEAQ in the germline V gene (reference sequence). The CDR3 reads CASSPQLAASYNEQFF. The CDR3 nucleotides are TGTGCCAGCAGCCCCCAACTAGCGGCTTCCTACAATGAGCAGTTCTTC.

The chain uses TRBV28 and TRBJ1-2, with D tentatively TRBD1 (5 bases). Germline-derived CDR1 and CDR2 are MDHEN and SYDVKM. The CDR3 length is 14 residues. The V end lost 8 bases, the J end lost 8 bases, and 21 bases lay between the germline ends. The CDR3 nucleotides read TGTGCCAGCGGCCCAATGGGACTTCATTTAGGCTACACCTTC. This sequence encodes CASGPMGLHLGYTF.

On this clone itself: This specimen includes other DNA sequences encoding the same CDR3. The chain recombines TRBV30 with TRBJ1-6; D might be TRBD1 (6 bases). Trimming took off 5 bases at V and 7 bases at J, with 9 bases between the two ends. This CDR3 has 12 amino acids. The germline V gene has CDR1 GTSNPN and CDR2 SVGIG (reference sequence). DNA for the CDR3: TGTGCCTGGGGTACAGGGAATTCACCCCTCCACTTT. Translation gives CAWGTGNSPLHF.

J is TRBJ1-5 and V is TRBV19, with 7 bases aligning to TRBD1. The V gene's germline CDR1 is LNHDA and CDR2 SQIVND (reference sequence). Trimming cost V 1 base and J 0 bases; bases outside gene matches: 9. The CDR3 runs 18 residues. This CDR3 reads CASSIGQGRGYSNQPQHF. The CDR3 region has the DNA TGTGCCAGTAGTATAGGACAGGGTCGAGGATATAGCAATCAGCCCCAGCATTTT.

CDR3 protein: CASSRSGYEQYF. CDR3 sequence (DNA): TGTGCCAGCAGTCGGAGCGGTTACGAGCAGTACTTC. V is TRBV2 and J is TRBJ2-7, with D possibly being TRBD2 (5 bases). The V end was cut by 5 bases, the J end by 4 bases, with 9 bases between. This CDR3 comprises 12 residues. Germline V lookup: CDR1 SNHLY, CDR2 FYNNEI.